This T cell receptor beta chain appears in the sequencing data of a study of blood T cell repertoires in COVID-19. Study summary: The study drew acute and convalescent COVID-19 samples from the United States, Italy and Spain. Nucleic acid was either cDNA or gDNA, and it came from T cells, B-cell-depleted T cells, or PBMCs.

CDR3 length equals 19 residues. V was pared by 5 bases and J by 4 bases, with 14 bases of the junction left unmatched. Germline assignment: CDR1 WSHSY and CDR2 SAAADI. Original handling: The assay estimated nucleated cells by amplifying reference gene primers. TCRdb's table, derived via immunoSEQ multiplex PCR, lists solely in-frame clones and lacks some. Clone size and V and J calls were adopted from that table, with D and trimming inferred from the DNA. Of roughly 77,000 clones listed, about three quarters are singletons. V gene TRBV10-2 combines with J gene TRBJ2-6; 10 bases match TRBD1. The sequencing input was peripheral blood. This sequence was found in a human donor in a cohort sampled during active COVID-19. The CDR3 DNA sequence: TGCGCCAGCAGTCGAGGGATCGGGACAGGGGTATCCGGGGCCAACGTCCTGACTTTC. Its protein product is CASSRGIGTGVSGANVLTF.